Listed here are 19 T cell receptor beta chains from one sample, sequenced in a study of T cells in Graves' hyperthyroidism and ophthalmopathy. TCR beta CDR3 sequences were amplified from RNA transcripts. First-round RT-PCR of the TCR CDR3 relied on the HTBI primer set. MiXCR was run by TCRdb on the multiplex PCR reads, yielding one entry per CDR3 protein. The table has more than 50,000 distinct CDR3 sequences, about 50% seen once. Material: blood. These TCRs come from a woman in her thirties with Graves' ophthalmopathy.

V gene TRBV24-1 combines with J gene TRBJ2-5; a weak D match, TRBD1 (6 bases). Germline lookup yields CDR1 KGHDR and CDR2 SFDVKD. The CDR3 runs to 15 residues. Trimming removed 1 base at V and 3 bases at J, with 11 bases between. As DNA, the CDR3 is TGTGCCACCAGTGATTTTTCCCAGGGGAAAGAGACCCAGTACTTC. Amino acid sequence: CATSDFSQGKETQYF.

This clonotype was seen at least ten times. The chain employs TRBV4-2 and TRBJ2-7; tentative D call: TRBD1 (5 bases). CDR3 length equals 15 residues. The V end lost 1 base, the J end lost 2 bases, and 12 bases lay between the germline ends. CDR1 is LGHNA and CDR2 is YNFKEQ in the germline V gene. The CDR3 reads CASSQVDMDTYEQYF. The DNA of the CDR3 is TGTGCCAGCAGCCAAGTCGACATGGACACCTACGAGCAGTACTTC.

As for this clonotype: One end of the junction is discordant with germline, which a read error may explain. V usage is TRBV7-3 and J usage is TRBJ2-5; no clear D. CDR1 SGHTA and CDR2 FQGTGA come from the germline V gene. There are 13 residues in the CDR3. CDR3 sequence: CTSSSGLVETQYF. As DNA, the CDR3 is TGTACCAGCAGCTCCGGATTGGTGGAGACCCAGTACTTC.

The chain recombines TRBV29-1 with TRBJ2-3; 13 bases are a match to TRBD2. This CDR3 spans 14 amino acids. Germline V gene lookup returns CDR1 SQVTM and CDR2 ANQGSEA. CDR3 protein: CSTTGLAGWDTQYF. Here the CDR3 DNA reads TGCAGTACCACGGGACTAGCGGGATGGGATACGCAGTATTTT.

As concerns this clonotype: This CDR3 is missing its conserved last phenylalanine or tryptophan, likely due to a read error. This chain links TRBV20-1 with TRBJ2-7; a possible D gene is TRBD1 (5 bases). The tail of the sequence fits TRBJ2-1 better, so the J call may be wrong. This CDR3 has 14 amino acids. CDR1 is DFQATT, CDR2 SNEGSKA, per germline (reference sequence). Here the CDR3 DNA reads TGCAGTGCTAGAGGTCTGGCAGGGTACAATGAGCAGTTCTGC. Protein: CSARGLAGYNEQFC.

The rearrangement links TRBV20-1 to TRBJ2-1; 7 nucleotides match TRBD1. The junction had 12 bases not matched to a gene; V was cut back by 3 bases and J by 1 base. This CDR3 is 17 amino acids long. CDR1 DFQATT and CDR2 SNEGSKA come from the germline V gene (reference sequence). CDR3 amino acids: CSASSPGQAPSYNEQFF. For the CDR3, the DNA is TGCAGTGCTAGCAGCCCCGGACAGGCCCCTTCCTACAATGAGCAGTTCTTC.

Regarding this clonotype: An end of the junction differs from the germline gene, which may be a read error. This rearrangement joins TRBV7-7 to TRBJ2-1; 8 bases line up with TRBD2. This CDR3 has 15 amino acids. CDR1 and CDR2 from the germline V gene are SSHAT and FNYEAQ (reference sequence). The CDR3 loop is CASMREALPYNEQFF. DNA for the CDR3: TGTGCTAGCATGCGGGAGGCCCTACCTTACAATGAGCAGTTCTTC. Full variable domain (missing parts from reference TRBV7-7 and TRBJ2-1): GAGVSQSPRYKVTKRGQDVTLRCDPISSHATLYWYQQALGQGPEFLTYFNYEAQPDKSGLPSDRFSAERPEGSISTLTIQRTEQRDSAMYRCASMREALPYNEQFFGPGTRLTVL.

This clonotype showed up many times. The V gene is TRBV24-1, the J gene TRBJ2-5; D gene uncertain. CDR1 is KGHDR, CDR2 SFDVKD, per germline. The CDR3 sequence is 11 residues long. With 6 bases removed from V and 7 bases from J, the gap between germline ends came to 8 bases. The CDR3 DNA follows: TGTGCCACCAGTTCCGCAGGGACCCAGTACTTC. Its protein product is CATSSAGTQYF.

In this sample, this clonotype turned up many times. V and J are TRBV5-8 and TRBJ1-6, with TRBD1 matching 8 bases. Germline V CDR1 and CDR2: SGHTS, YDEGEE. CDR3 size: 15 residues. With V trimmed by 3 bases and J by 10 bases, 9 bases remained unmatched. Written as DNA, the CDR3 is TGTGCCAGCAGCTCCCCGGGACAGGCAACATCACCCCTCCACTTT. It translates to CASSSPGQATSPLHF.

Of note for this clonotype: This clone may be a read error of a much larger clone one base away. The chain joins TRBV7-3 to TRBJ2-3; perhaps D is TRBD1 or TRBD2 (5 bases each). The CDR3 consists of 15 residues. The germline V and J ends were trimmed by 5 bases and 1 base, with 13 bases remaining between them. From germline, CDR1 is SGHTA and CDR2 FQGTGA. CDR3 in amino acids: CASSHRGRGTDTQYF. CDR3 bases: TGTGCCAGCAGCCACCGGGGCAGGGGCACAGATACGCAGTATTTT.

Relative to its sample, this clonotype is medium-sized. The chain has TRBV24-1 and TRBJ2-7; the D is unclear. CDR3 length: 13 residues. V was trimmed by 1 base and J by 5 bases, leaving 8 bases between them. Germline V CDR1 and CDR2: KGHDR, SFDVKD. The DNA for the CDR3 is TGTGCCACCAGTGATTTCTCAGCGCACGAGCAGTACTTC. Translating gives CATSDFSAHEQYF.

In the case of this clonotype: Here the CDR3 omits its conserved ending phenylalanine or tryptophan, so a read error is the likely source. No DNA is shown, since the ends of the CDR3 on it are uncertain; the CDR3 is the one TCRdb lists. This chain joins TRBV5-6 and TRBJ2-6; TRBD1 is the table's D call and was not checked against the DNA. The CDR3 region is 15 residues in length, termini included. Germline assignment: CDR1 SGHDT and CDR2 YYEEEE. CDR3 protein: CASRTRGSGANVRTC.

This clonotype was detected many times. This chain connects TRBV7-9 to TRBJ1-4; 7 nucleotides agree with TRBD1. The J segment lost 8 bases and the V segment lost 3 bases, leaving 3 bases of the junction unmatched. The CDR3 is 13 amino acids. Germline loops: CDR1 SEHNR, CDR2 FQNEAQ (reference sequence). The CDR3 DNA follows: TGTGCCAGCAGCTTCCAGGGGGAAGAAAAACTGTTTTTT. Its translation is CASSFQGEEKLFF.

This clonotype was seen at least ten times. This may stem from a read error, because a much larger clone lies one nucleotide away. The V call is TRBV19, the J call TRBJ2-1; 11 bases are a match to TRBD2. CDR1 is LNHDA, CDR2 SQIVND, per germline (reference sequence). The CDR3 extends over 15 amino acids. V trimming: 4 bases; J trimming: 9 bases; junction bases outside the gene matches: 8. This chain's CDR3 is CASSTVAGGGGEQFF. The CDR3 bases are TGTGCCAGTAGTACCGTAGCGGGAGGGGGTGGTGAGCAGTTCTTC.

In the case of this clonotype: The junction departs from germline at one end; a sequencing error may be responsible. CDR3 region: CASSPRDIGILFF. In DNA form, the CDR3 reads TGTGCTAGCAGCCCCCGGGACATTGGAATACTGTTTTTT. The gene calls are TRBV7-6 and TRBJ1-4; tentatively, D is TRBD1 (6 bases). CDR3 length: 13 residues. Germline CDR1 and CDR2: SGHVS and FNYEAQ.

The chain has TRBV6-1 and TRBJ2-3, with 8 bases identical to TRBD2. The CDR3 totals 14 residues. CDR1 is MNHNS and CDR2 is SASEGT in the germline V gene. The V gene end was trimmed by 2 bases and the J gene end by 3 bases; junction bases not matched to a gene: 1. In DNA, the CDR3 is TGTGCCAGCAGTGAACAGCGGGAGACAGATACGCAGTATTTT. This gives the protein CASSEQRETDTQYF.

The V and J genes are TRBV19 and TRBJ2-1, with D uncertain. Trimming pared 0 bases from V and 1 base from J, leaving 4 bases between. Germline V gene data show CDR1 as LNHDA and CDR2 as SQIVND (reference sequence). This CDR3 has 14 amino acids. CDR3 in amino acids: CASSIDLSYNEQFF. The CDR3 DNA sequence: TGTGCCAGTAGTATAGATCTATCCTACAATGAGCAGTTCTTC. The full variable domain, with the rest looked up from reference TRBV19 and TRBJ2-1, is DGGITQSPKYLFRKEGQNVTLSCEQNLNHDAMYWYRQDPGQGLRLIYYSQIVNDFQKGDIAEGYSVSREKKESFPLTVTSAQKNPTAFYLCASSIDLSYNEQFFGPGTRLTVL.

This clonotype was seen once. V usage is TRBV20-1 and J usage is TRBJ1-1; 8 bases match TRBD1. The CDR3 length is 13 residues. The J segment lost 4 bases and the V segment lost 6 bases, leaving 7 bases of the junction unmatched. From germline, CDR1 is DFQATT and CDR2 SNEGSKA (reference sequence). The CDR3 DNA follows: TGCAGTGCCTCGACAGGGGCCGGCACTGAAGCTTTCTTT. Amino acid sequence: CSASTGAGTEAFF.

The table lists this clonotype with many counts. The chain carries TRBV5-4 and TRBJ1-4, with D maybe TRBD1 (6 bases). CDR1 is SGHNT, CDR2 YYREEE, per germline (reference sequence). The CDR3 is made up of 16 amino acids. V was cut by 4 bases and J by 8 bases, with 21 bases left in between. The CDR3 reads CASSLGGGASGEKLFF. CDR3 coding DNA: TGTGCCAGCAGCCTCGGGGGGGGCGCCTCGGGGGAAAAACTGTTTTTT. The complete variable domain, with remaining parts taken from reference TRBV5-4 and TRBJ1-4, reads ETGVTQSPTHLIKTRGQQVTLRCSSQSGHNTVSWYQQALGQGPQFIFQYYREEENGRGNFPPRFSGLQFPNYSSELNVNALELDDSALYLCASSLGGGASGEKLFFGSGTQLSVL.